This record looks at one T cell receptor beta chain sequence and its context. Its antigen remains unidentified. The data were taken from a study of post-analysis software for immune sequencing data. Background on the study: Disease trajectories encompassed relapsing-remitting, secondary progressive and progressive-relapsing multiple sclerosis.

Carried by the TCR beta cDNA libraries were unique molecular identifiers. When about 1 to 11 million T cells were used, they gave a few hundred thousand cDNA molecules. TCRdb reprocessed the PCR reads with MiXCR, giving one entry per CDR3 protein. The sample includes approximately 440,000 distinct CDR3 sequences, nearly 45% of them seen just once. V shed 4 bases, J shed 7 bases, and the junction held 18 bases outside the gene matches. This CDR3 is built from 18 residues. Study-wide points: F-measure co-clustering was strong for batch-matched samples. Higher frequency in patients than in controls was seen for a handful of TRBV segments, with TRBV5-6, TRBV5-1 and TRBV20-1 among them. Normalized Chao1 diversity was significantly lower in multiple sclerosis patients than in controls.

Input material: blood. The TCR originated in a girl aged 5 to 17 with multiple sclerosis. The chain uses TRBV12-3 or TRBV12-4 and TRBJ2-1; 8 bases are shared with TRBD1. The CDR3: CASSSVRDRHPGGNEQFF. CDR3 bases: TGTGCCAGCAGTTCCGTCCGGGACAGGCACCCTGGTGGGAATGAGCAGTTCTTC.